These 25 T cell receptor beta chains were all obtained from the same sample, sequenced in a study of OX40 agonist ivuxolimab in advanced cancers. Clones were read by immunoSEQ multiplex PCR, and TCRdb kept only the in-frame ones, dropping some. The sample lists 35,000 to 45,000 clones; 82% were seen once. The sample here was CD4+ or CD8+ T cells sorted from blood, taken in a trial of the OX40 agonist ivuxolimab. These receptors came from an adult with an advanced solid tumor such as melanoma, head and neck, liver or kidney cancer.

This sequence joins TRBV6-5 and TRBJ2-3, with TRBD2 identical over 9 bases. Unmatched junction bases numbered 7, after V lost 6 bases and J lost 3 bases. Per germline, CDR1 MNHEY and CDR2 SVGAGI. CDR3 length: 15 amino acids. In DNA form, the CDR3 reads TGTGCCAGCAGACCCGGGACTAGCAGAACAGATACGCAGTATTTT. It codes for CASRPGTSRTDTQYF.

V gene TRBV7-6 combines with J gene TRBJ2-1; tentatively, D is TRBD1 or TRBD2 (5 bases each). V shed 5 bases and J shed 5 bases, with 13 bases lying between them. The germline V gene encodes CDR1 SGHVS and CDR2 FNYEAQ. The CDR3 runs 14 residues. The CDR3 spells CASSQGTRNNEQFF. The CDR3 nucleotides read TGTGCCAGCAGCCAAGGGACCAGGAACAATGAGCAGTTCTTC.

The V gene is TRBV19, the J gene TRBJ2-2, with D hard to call. Looked up from germline, CDR1 is LNHDA and CDR2 is SQIVND (reference sequence). The CDR3 loop spans 15 amino acids. V dropped 5 bases and J dropped 7 bases, with 17 bases sitting between them. CDR3 sequence: CASSARTAYRGELFF. DNA for the CDR3: TGTGCCAGTAGTGCCCGGACCGCGTACCGCGGGGAGCTGTTTTTT.

This chain joins TRBV27 and TRBJ1-4, with 7 bases matching TRBD1. Germline trimming cut 5 bases from V and 3 bases from J; bases unmatched to any gene: 9. Germline CDR1 MNHEY, CDR2 SMNVEV (reference sequence). CDR3 length: 16 amino acids. This CDR3 is CASSVSTGAANEKLFF. CDR3 sequence (DNA): TGTGCCAGCAGTGTCTCCACAGGGGCGGCTAATGAAAAACTGTTTTTT. Complete variable domain (other parts from reference TRBV27 and TRBJ1-4): EAQVTQNPRYLITVTGKKLTVTCSQNMNHEYMSWYRQDPGLGLRQIYYSMNVEVTDKGDVPEGYKVSRKEKRNFPLILESPSPNQTSLYFCASSVSTGAANEKLFFGSGTQLSVL.

V and J are TRBV7-3 and TRBJ2-1, with 16 bases that match TRBD2. V lost 5 bases, J lost 8 bases, and 3 bases stayed unmatched. Germline values: CDR1 SGHTA, CDR2 FQGTGA. The CDR3 runs 15 residues. The CDR3 DNA reads as TGTGCCAGCAGCGTAGGGACTAGCGGGGGGGATGAGCAGTTCTTC. This sequence encodes CASSVGTSGGDEQFF.

The V gene is TRBV7-9, the J gene TRBJ2-1, with D possibly being TRBD2 (5 bases). V lost 2 bases to trimming and J lost 3 bases, with 8 bases between them. CDR3 length: 14 residues. Germline assignment: CDR1 SEHNR and CDR2 FQNEAQ (reference sequence). The DNA of the CDR3 is TGTGCCAGCAGCTTAATAGGACTCTACAATGAGCAGTTCTTC. Translated: CASSLIGLYNEQFF. The full variable domain, with the rest looked up from reference TRBV7-9 and TRBJ2-1, is DTGVSQNPRHKITKRGQNVTFRCDPISEHNRLYWYRQTLGQGPEFLTYFQNEAQLEKSRLLSDRFSAERPKGSFSTLEIQRTEQGDSAMYLCASSLIGLYNEQFFGPGTRLTVL.

This chain joins TRBV27 and TRBJ1-2, with TRBD1 matching over 8 bases. The trim removed 6 bases at V and 2 bases at J, leaving 5 bases unmatched. CDR1 and CDR2 from the germline V gene are MNHEY and SMNVEV (reference sequence). The CDR3 length is 14 residues. The CDR3 protein is CASSPGTGNYGYTF. CDR3 DNA sequence: TGTGCCAGCAGCCCCGGGACAGGAAACTATGGCTACACCTTC.

This rearrangement joins TRBV2 to TRBJ2-7; D call uncertain. The germline V gene has CDR1 SNHLY and CDR2 FYNNEI. The V end was cut by 5 bases, the J end by 2 bases, with 7 bases between. The CDR3 length is 12 residues. CDR3 region: CASSRRAYEQYF. The CDR3 nucleotides are TGTGCCAGCAGTCGAAGAGCCTACGAGCAGTACTTC. Full variable domain (remainder filled in from reference TRBV2 and TRBJ2-7): EPEVTQTPSHQVTQMGQEVILRCVPISNHLYFYWYRQILGQKVEFLVSFYNNEISEKSEIFDDQFSVERPDGSNFTLKIRSTKLEDSAMYFCASSRRAYEQYFGPGTRLTVT.

This clone was picked up a small number of times. V is TRBV27 and J is TRBJ2-7, with 13 nucleotides matching TRBD2. The CDR3 has 16 residues. V was pared by 5 bases and J by 2 bases, with 6 bases of the junction left unmatched. Germline V gene data show CDR1 as MNHEY and CDR2 as SMNVEV (reference sequence). The CDR3 loop is CASSATLAGGPYEQYF. For the CDR3, the DNA is TGTGCCAGCAGTGCCACACTAGCGGGAGGGCCCTACGAGCAGTACTTC.

The chain couples TRBV29-1 to TRBJ2-7; 10 positions agree with TRBD2. V was pared by 5 bases and J by 4 bases, with 17 bases of the junction left unmatched. The germline gives CDR1 SQVTM, CDR2 ANQGSEA. The CDR3 is made up of 17 amino acids. The DNA of the CDR3 is TGCAGCGTTCTTAAGGGCCGTGGGCTAGCGGGAGTTTACGAGCAGTACTTC. Translated: CSVLKGRGLAGVYEQYF.

The V gene is TRBV10-3, the J gene TRBJ2-5; TRBD2 matches 8 bases. Germline loops: CDR1 ENHRY, CDR2 SYGVKD. V trimming: 3 bases; J trimming: 5 bases; junction bases outside the gene matches: 5. The CDR3 has 14 amino acids. Written as DNA, the CDR3 is TGTGCCATCAGTGATGTCGGGGGGGGTGAGACCCAGTACTTC. Protein product: CAISDVGGGETQYF.

The chain recombines TRBV7-6 with TRBJ1-1; D is possibly TRBD1 (5 bases). CDR1 and CDR2 from the germline V gene are SGHVS and FNYEAQ. Trimming left V 1 base short and J 0 bases short, with 6 bases between. There are 14 residues in the CDR3. CDR3 bases: TGTGCCAGCAGCTTAGGGGACCTGAACACTGAAGCTTTCTTT. Its translation: CASSLGDLNTEAFF.

The J gene is TRBJ2-1, the V gene TRBV7-9, with a possible D match to TRBD1 (5 bases). Per the germline V gene, CDR1 is SEHNR and CDR2 is FQNEAQ (reference sequence). Trimming left V 2 bases short and J 3 bases short, with 11 bases between. This CDR3 is built from 15 residues. As DNA, the CDR3 is TGTGCCAGCAGCTTAAGGGCAGGGTACTACAATGAGCAGTTCTTC. Protein product: CASSLRAGYYNEQFF.

The chain couples TRBV15 to TRBJ2-3, with TRBD1 as a possible D gene (5 bases). This CDR3 has 13 residues. Germline values: CDR1 LNHNV, CDR2 YYDKDF (reference sequence). Trimming took 2 bases from V and 7 from J, leaving 10 bases between them. CDR3 in amino acids: CATSRPDSHTQYF. In DNA form, the CDR3 reads TGTGCCACCAGCAGACCAGACAGTCATACGCAGTATTTT.

This clone appeared a few times. V gene TRBV19 combines with J gene TRBJ1-6; D unresolved. Germline V gives CDR1 LNHDA, CDR2 SQIVND (reference sequence). Trimming cost V 3 bases and J 10 bases, with 16 bases left between them. The CDR3 sequence is 15 residues long. For the CDR3, the DNA is TGTGCCAGTAGTATTGGAGGGCCCCTCAGGTCACCCCTCCACTTT. Translation: CASSIGGPLRSPLHF.

This clone was counted a single time. Within the sample, other DNA sequences also encode this same CDR3. The chain uses TRBV7-3 and TRBJ1-5; D gene ambiguous. V lost 0 bases and J 5 bases, leaving 5 bases between the germline ends. Germline loops: CDR1 SGHTA, CDR2 FQGTGA. The CDR3 totals 13 residues. The CDR3 DNA reads TGTGCCAGCAGCTTAACAGTCGATCAGCCCCAGCATTTT. Amino acid sequence: CASSLTVDQPQHF.

CDR3 nucleotides: TGTGCCAGCAGGGGGGACAGCAGAGAAAAACTGTTTTTT. This codes for CASRGDSREKLFF. V and J are TRBV27 and TRBJ1-4, with TRBD1 matching over 7 bases. CDR3 length: 13 residues. The V gene end was trimmed by 6 bases and the J gene end by 8 bases; junction bases not matched to a gene: 6. Germline CDR1 and CDR2: MNHEY and SMNVEV (reference sequence).

V is TRBV7-3 and J is TRBJ2-6; the match to TRBD1 covers 10 bases. Germline V gives CDR1 SGHTA, CDR2 FQGTGA. The CDR3 is 19 residues long. Losses at the gene ends were 5 bases for V and 1 base for J; bases not matched to a gene: 11. As DNA, the CDR3 is TGTGCCAGCAGCCGAACGGACAGGGGGTCCTATTCTGGGGCCAACGTCCTGACTTTC. Amino acids: CASSRTDRGSYSGANVLTF.

This chain uses TRBV9 with TRBJ2-3, with D tentatively TRBD2 (5 bases). Germline V gene data show CDR1 as SGDLS and CDR2 as YYNGEE. The CDR3 is 17 amino acids. V was clipped by 0 bases and J by 0 bases, with 14 bases between them. Written as DNA, the CDR3 is TGTGCCAGCAGCGTAGGAAGAGGGCAGTCTAGCACAGATACGCAGTATTTT. Amino acids: CASSVGRGQSSTDTQYF.

The CDR3 nucleotides read TGTGCCAGTAGTACAACCGGGACAGGGGCCGGAGCTAACTATGGCTACACCTTC. Its protein is CASSTTGTGAGANYGYTF. The chain couples TRBV19 to TRBJ1-2, with 10 bases aligning to TRBD1. The CDR3 runs 18 residues. Unmatched junction bases numbered 11, after V lost 4 bases and J lost 0 bases. The V gene's germline CDR1 is LNHDA and CDR2 SQIVND (reference sequence).

The chain employs TRBV7-9 and TRBJ2-1, with D possibly TRBD2 on 6 matching bases. Germline V gene lookup returns CDR1 SEHNR and CDR2 FQNEAQ (reference sequence). CDR3 size: 14 residues. The V end was cut by 1 base, the J end by 2 bases, with 6 bases between. CDR3 bases: TGTGCCAGCAGCTTAGGCGGGACCTACAATGAGCAGTTCTTC. This translates into CASSLGGTYNEQFF. Full variable domain (remainder filled in from reference TRBV7-9 and TRBJ2-1): DTGVSQNPRHKITKRGQNVTFRCDPISEHNRLYWYRQTLGQGPEFLTYFQNEAQLEKSRLLSDRFSAERPKGSFSTLEIQRTEQGDSAMYLCASSLGGTYNEQFFGPGTRLTVL.

The chain uses TRBV19 and TRBJ1-3; 7 bases align to TRBD1. The CDR3 loop spans 14 amino acids. The junction had 2 bases not matched to a gene; V was cut back by 4 bases and J by 2 bases. CDR1 is LNHDA, CDR2 SQIVND, per germline (reference sequence). CDR3 sequence: CASSTGGTGNTIYF. CDR3 nucleotides: TGTGCCAGTAGTACAGGGGGGACTGGAAACACCATATATTTT. The whole variable domain, filled in from reference TRBV19 and TRBJ1-3, reads DGGITQSPKYLFRKEGQNVTLSCEQNLNHDAMYWYRQDPGQGLRLIYYSQIVNDFQKGDIAEGYSVSREKKESFPLTVTSAQKNPTAFYLCASSTGGTGNTIYFGEGSWLTVV.

This chain uses TRBV7-2 with TRBJ1-5; D is uncertain. The length of the CDR3 is 15 residues. Looked up from germline, CDR1 is SGHTA and CDR2 is FQGNSA. Between the trimmed V and J ends, which lost 6 bases and 0 bases, there was a span of 12 bases. The CDR3 bases are TGTGCCAGCAGACCGGGAGGAAATAGCAATCAGCCCCAGCATTTT. Translating it yields CASRPGGNSNQPQHF.

The chain joins TRBV4-1 to TRBJ2-7, with TRBD1 matching 8 bases. J was trimmed by 7 bases and V by 0 bases; bases with no gene match: 8. The CDR3 runs 15 residues. The V gene's germline CDR1 is MGHRA and CDR2 YSYEKL. The CDR3 coding sequence is TGCGCCAGCAGCCAAGAAGGGACAGGCCTTGGGGAGCAGTACTTC. Its protein product is CASSQEGTGLGEQYF.

V usage is TRBV21-1 and J usage is TRBJ2-3; TRBD2 reflects the table's D call only, with no check against the DNA. TRBV21-1 is termed a pseudogene. The CDR3 sequence is 16 residues long. The CDR3 loop is CASSKGDSSSTDTQYF. DNA for the CDR3: TGTGCCAGCAGCAAAGGGGACTCCTCTAGCACAGATACGCAGTATTTT.